The clone carrying this T cell receptor beta chain was recorded a few times. This record belongs to a study of T cells after yellow fever vaccination. As for the study in general: Fractions of low cell number were prepared using SMART-Seq v4 Ultra Low Input.

Study-level findings and limits: Post-booster repertoires contained most primary-vaccination clones again (about 95% CD4, around 89% CD8).

From germline, CDR1 is MNHEY and CDR2 SVGEGT. Germline trimming cut 5 bases from V and 4 bases from J; bases unmatched to any gene: 7. The CDR3 has 15 residues. Production of TCR cDNA was by 5'RACE template switching, which also added a universal primer site and UMIs. Via MiXCR, TCRdb re-called the 5' RACE reads, giving one row per CDR3 protein. The sample lists some 80,000 distinct CDR3 sequences, 10% to 15% occurring once. The genes are TRBV6-2 or TRBV6-3 and TRBJ2-5, with TRBD1 matching over 10 bases. The sample consisted of CD8+ T cells not binding an NS4B(214-222) dextramer, sorted from PBMCs, taken 21 days after the first yellow fever vaccination. The TCR sequence derives from a man aged 18 to 35 who received the YFV17D yellow fever vaccine. This CDR3 is CASSIFGQGGETQYF. CDR3 DNA sequence: TGTGCCAGCAGTATCTTCGGACAGGGGGGAGAGACCCAGTACTTC.